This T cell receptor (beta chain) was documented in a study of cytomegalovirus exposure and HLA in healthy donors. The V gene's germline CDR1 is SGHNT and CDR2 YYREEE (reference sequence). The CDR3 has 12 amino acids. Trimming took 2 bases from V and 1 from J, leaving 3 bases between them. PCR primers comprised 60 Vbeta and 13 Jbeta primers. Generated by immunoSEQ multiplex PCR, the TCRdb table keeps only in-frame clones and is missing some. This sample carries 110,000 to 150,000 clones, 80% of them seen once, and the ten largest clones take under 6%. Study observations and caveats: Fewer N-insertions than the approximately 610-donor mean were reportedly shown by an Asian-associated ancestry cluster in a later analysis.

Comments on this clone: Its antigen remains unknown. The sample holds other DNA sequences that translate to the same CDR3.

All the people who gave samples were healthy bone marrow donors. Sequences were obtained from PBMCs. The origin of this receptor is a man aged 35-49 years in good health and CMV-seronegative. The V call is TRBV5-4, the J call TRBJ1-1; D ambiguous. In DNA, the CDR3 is TGTGCCAGCAGCTTTAGGAACACTGAAGCTTTCTTT. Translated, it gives CASSFRNTEAFF.